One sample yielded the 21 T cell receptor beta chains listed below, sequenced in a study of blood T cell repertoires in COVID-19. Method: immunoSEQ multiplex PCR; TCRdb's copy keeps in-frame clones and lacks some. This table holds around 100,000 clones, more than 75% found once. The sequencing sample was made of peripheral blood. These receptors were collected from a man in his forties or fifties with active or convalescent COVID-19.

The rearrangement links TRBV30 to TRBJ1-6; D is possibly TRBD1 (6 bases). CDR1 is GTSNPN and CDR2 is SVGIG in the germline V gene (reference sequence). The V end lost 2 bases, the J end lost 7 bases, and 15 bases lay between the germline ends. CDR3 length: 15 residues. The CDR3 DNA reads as TGTGCCTGGAGTTCCCCGTACAGGGACAATTCACCCCTCCACTTT. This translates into CAWSSPYRDNSPLHF.

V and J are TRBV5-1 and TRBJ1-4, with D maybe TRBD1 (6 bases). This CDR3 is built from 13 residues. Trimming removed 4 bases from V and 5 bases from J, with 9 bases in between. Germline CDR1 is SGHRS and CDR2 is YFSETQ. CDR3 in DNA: TGCGCCAGCAGCGGCCAGGGGAATGAAAAACTGTTTTTT. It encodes CASSGQGNEKLFF.

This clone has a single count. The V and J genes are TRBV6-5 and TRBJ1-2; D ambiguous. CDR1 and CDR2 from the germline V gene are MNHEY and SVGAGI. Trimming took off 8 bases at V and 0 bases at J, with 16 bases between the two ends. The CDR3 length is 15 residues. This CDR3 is CASLKDGASNYGYTF. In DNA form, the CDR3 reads TGTGCCAGCCTCAAAGACGGAGCCTCTAACTATGGCTACACCTTC.

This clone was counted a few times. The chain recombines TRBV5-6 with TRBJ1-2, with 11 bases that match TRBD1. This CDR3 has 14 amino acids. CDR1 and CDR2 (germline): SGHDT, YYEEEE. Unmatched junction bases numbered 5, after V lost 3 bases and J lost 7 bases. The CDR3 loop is CASSWTGGASGYTF. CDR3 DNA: TGTGCCAGCAGCTGGACAGGGGGCGCGTCTGGCTACACCTTC.

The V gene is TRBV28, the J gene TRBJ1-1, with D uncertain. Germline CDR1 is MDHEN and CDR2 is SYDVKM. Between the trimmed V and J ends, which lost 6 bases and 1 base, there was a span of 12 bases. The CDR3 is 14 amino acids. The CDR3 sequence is CASSWAGENTEAFF. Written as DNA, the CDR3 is TGTGCCAGCAGCTGGGCGGGAGAGAACACTGAAGCTTTCTTT.

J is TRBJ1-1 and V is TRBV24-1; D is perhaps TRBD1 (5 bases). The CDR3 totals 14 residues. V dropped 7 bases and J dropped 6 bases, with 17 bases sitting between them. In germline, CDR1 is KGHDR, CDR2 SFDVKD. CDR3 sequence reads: CATRSGGTTPEAFF. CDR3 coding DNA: TGTGCCACCAGGTCGGGGGGGACCACCCCTGAAGCTTTCTTT.

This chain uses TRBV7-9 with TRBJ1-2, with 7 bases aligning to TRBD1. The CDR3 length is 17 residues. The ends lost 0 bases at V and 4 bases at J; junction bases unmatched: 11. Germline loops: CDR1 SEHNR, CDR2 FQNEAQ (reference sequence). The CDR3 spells CASSLASGQFTIYGYTF. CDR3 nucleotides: TGTGCCAGCAGCTTAGCGTCGGGACAGTTTACGATCTATGGCTACACCTTC.

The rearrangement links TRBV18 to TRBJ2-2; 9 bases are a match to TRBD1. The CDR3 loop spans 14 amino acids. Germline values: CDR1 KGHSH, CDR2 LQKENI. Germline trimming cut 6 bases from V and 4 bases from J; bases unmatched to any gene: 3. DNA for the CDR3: TGTGCCAGCTCGGGGGACAGGGCCACCGGGGAGCTGTTTTTT. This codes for CASSGDRATGELFF.

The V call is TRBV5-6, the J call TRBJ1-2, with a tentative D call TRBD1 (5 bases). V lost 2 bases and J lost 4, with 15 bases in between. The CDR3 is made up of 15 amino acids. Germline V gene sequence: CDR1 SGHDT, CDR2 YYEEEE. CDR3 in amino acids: CASSLGGASSYGYTF. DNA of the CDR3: TGTGCCAGCAGCTTAGGAGGGGCGTCGAGCTATGGCTACACCTTC.

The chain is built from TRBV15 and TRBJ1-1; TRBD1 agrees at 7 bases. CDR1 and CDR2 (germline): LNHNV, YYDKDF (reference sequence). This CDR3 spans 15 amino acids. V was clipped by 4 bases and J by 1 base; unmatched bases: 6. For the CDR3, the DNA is TGTGCCACCAGCACCAGACAGGGACCGAACACTGAAGCTTTCTTT. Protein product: CATSTRQGPNTEAFF.

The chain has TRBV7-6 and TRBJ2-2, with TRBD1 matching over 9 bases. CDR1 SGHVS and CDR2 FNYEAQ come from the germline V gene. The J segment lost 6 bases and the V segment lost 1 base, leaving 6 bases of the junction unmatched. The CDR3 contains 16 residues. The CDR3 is CASSLGQGVNSGELFF. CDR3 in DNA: TGTGCCAGCAGCTTAGGACAGGGGGTTAACTCCGGGGAGCTGTTTTTT.

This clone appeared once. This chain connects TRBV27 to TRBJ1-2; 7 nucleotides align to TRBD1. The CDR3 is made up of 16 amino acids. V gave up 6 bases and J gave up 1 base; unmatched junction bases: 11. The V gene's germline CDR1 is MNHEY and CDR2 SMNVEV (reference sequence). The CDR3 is CASSPTRRQGNYGYTF. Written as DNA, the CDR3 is TGTGCCAGCAGCCCCACCCGAAGACAGGGTAACTATGGCTACACCTTC.

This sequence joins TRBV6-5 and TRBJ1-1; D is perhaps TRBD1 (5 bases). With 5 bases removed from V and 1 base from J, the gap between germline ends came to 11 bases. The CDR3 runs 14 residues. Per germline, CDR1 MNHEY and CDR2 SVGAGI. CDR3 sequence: CASSPAGQNTEAFF. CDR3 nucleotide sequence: TGTGCCAGCAGTCCCGCCGGACAGAACACTGAAGCTTTCTTT.

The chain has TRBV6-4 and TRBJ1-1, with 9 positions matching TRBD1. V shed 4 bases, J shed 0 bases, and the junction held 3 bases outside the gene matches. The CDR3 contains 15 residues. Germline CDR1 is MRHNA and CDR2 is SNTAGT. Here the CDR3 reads CASSVGTGMNTEAFF. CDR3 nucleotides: TGTGCCAGCAGTGTCGGGACAGGGATGAACACTGAAGCTTTCTTT.

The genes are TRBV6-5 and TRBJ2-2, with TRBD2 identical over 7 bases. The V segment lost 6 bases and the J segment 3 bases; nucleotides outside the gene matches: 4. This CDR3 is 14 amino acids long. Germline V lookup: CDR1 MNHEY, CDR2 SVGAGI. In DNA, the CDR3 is TGTGCCAGCAGGCGGGACTACGACACCGGGGAGCTGTTTTTT. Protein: CASRRDYDTGELFF.

CDR3 loop: CASSQDPTGTYEQYV. For the CDR3, the DNA is TGCGCCAGCAGCCAAGATCCGACAGGGACCTACGAGCAGTACGTC. V usage is TRBV4-1 and J usage is TRBJ2-7; 7 bases fit TRBD1. Germline values: CDR1 MGHRA, CDR2 YSYEKL. CDR3 length: 15 residues. The V segment lost 0 bases and the J segment 2 bases; nucleotides outside the gene matches: 4.

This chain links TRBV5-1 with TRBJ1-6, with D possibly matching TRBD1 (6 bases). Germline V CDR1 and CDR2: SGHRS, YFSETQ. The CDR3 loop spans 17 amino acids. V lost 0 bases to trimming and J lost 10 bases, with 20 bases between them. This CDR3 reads CASSLAFRGFSNSPLHF. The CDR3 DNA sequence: TGCGCCAGCAGCTTGGCCTTCAGGGGCTTCAGTAACTCACCCCTCCACTTT.

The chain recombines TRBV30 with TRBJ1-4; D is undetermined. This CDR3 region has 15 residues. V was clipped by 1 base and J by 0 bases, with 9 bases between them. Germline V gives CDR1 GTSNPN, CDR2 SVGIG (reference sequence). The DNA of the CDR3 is TGTGCCTGGAGTGGACCCGGGACAACTAATGAAAAACTGTTTTTT. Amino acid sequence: CAWSGPGTTNEKLFF.

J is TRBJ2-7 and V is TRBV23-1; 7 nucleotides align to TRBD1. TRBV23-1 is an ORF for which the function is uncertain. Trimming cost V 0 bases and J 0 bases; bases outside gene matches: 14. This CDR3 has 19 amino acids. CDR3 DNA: TGCGCCAGCAGTCAATCGGGCCAGGGGGTCAGCCCTCTCTCCTACGAGCAGTACGTC. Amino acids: CASSQSGQGVSPLSYEQYV.

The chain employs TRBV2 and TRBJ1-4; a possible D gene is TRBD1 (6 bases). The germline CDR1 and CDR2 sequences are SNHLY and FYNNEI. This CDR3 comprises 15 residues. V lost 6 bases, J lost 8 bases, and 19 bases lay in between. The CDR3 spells CASSKQGQFGEKLFF. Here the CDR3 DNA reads TGTGCCAGCAGCAAACAGGGTCAGTTTGGAGAAAAACTGTTTTTT.

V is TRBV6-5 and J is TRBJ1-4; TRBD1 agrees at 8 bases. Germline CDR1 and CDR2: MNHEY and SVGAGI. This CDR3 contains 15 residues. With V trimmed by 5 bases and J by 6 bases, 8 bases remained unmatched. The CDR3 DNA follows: TGTGCCAGCAGTCAGGTGGGACAGGTGGATGAAAAACTGTTTTTT. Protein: CASSQVGQVDEKLFF.